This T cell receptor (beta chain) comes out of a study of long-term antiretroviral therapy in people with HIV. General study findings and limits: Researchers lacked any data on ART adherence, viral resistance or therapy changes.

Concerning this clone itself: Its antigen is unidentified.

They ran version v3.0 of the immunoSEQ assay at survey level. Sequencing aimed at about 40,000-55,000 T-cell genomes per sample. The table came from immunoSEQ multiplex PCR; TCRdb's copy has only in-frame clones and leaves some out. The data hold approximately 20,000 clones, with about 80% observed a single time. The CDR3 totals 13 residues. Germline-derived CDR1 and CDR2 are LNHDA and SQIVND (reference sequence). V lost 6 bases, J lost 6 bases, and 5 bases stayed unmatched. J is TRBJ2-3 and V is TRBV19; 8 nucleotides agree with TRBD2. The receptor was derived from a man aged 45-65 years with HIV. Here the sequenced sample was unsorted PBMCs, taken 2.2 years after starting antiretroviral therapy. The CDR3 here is CASSRLAWDTQYF. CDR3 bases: TGTGCCAGTAGCAGACTAGCGTGGGATACGCAGTATTTT.